This TCR beta chain was profiled in a study of OX40 agonist ivuxolimab in advanced cancers. The length of the CDR3 is 17 residues. V was cut by 5 bases and J by 3 bases, with 21 bases left in between. Germline V gene lookup returns CDR1 MNHEY and CDR2 SMNVEV (reference sequence). This clone was counted only a few times. The protocol was immunoSEQ multiplex PCR, while the TCRdb copy is restricted to in-frame clones and leaves out a portion. The table includes around 71,000 clones, around four fifths detected once. The source material was CD4+ or CD8+ T cells sorted from blood, sampled in a trial of the OX40 agonist ivuxolimab. The chain recombines TRBV27 with TRBJ2-3; D tentatively fits TRBD1 or TRBD2 (5 bases each). This receptor was obtained from an adult with an advanced solid tumor such as melanoma, head and neck, liver or kidney cancer. CDR3 residues: CASSTPVQGPPTDTQYF. For the CDR3, the DNA is TGTGCCAGCAGTACACCAGTTCAGGGACCACCTACAGATACGCAGTATTTT.